The entry below describes one TCR beta chain. The antigen this receptor binds is unknown. Base quality data are lacking; no much larger clone is found one base away. For each subset, between about 10,000 and 100,000 sorted cells were used for genomic DNA extraction with the DNeasy Blood and Tissue Kit. TCRbeta V-J or V-D-J regions were sequenced and mapped by the immunoSEQ service, with coverage above 10x per sample. The source study handled its data this way. Analysis was restricted to productive rearrangements exported from the immunoSEQ Analyzer platform, and clonality was assessed using the 500 most abundant clones. Repertoire overlap between populations was quantified with the Morisita-Horn similarity index and the Jaccard index. Morisita-Horn similarity between CD8 T-cell subset TCR repertoires was measured in over 5 cancer patients. TCRdb mirrors the immuneACCESS table, restricted to in-frame sequences. Some clones are absent from its copies; in checked studies, under half trace to an unresolved V gene, and the reason for the others is unknown. V and J calls plus clone size are reproduced from that table; the DNA served to infer D and trimming. For this sample the table gives about 2,500 clones, of which under 80% were detected only once. The ten largest clones capture 10% to 15% of the sample.

Including the terminal cysteine and phenylalanine, the CDR3 comprises 18 residues. CDR3 DNA is the only sequence kept; it has 54 bases, read in frame from the first base. V is reduced by 4 bases and J by 1 base, leaving a spacing of 19 bases between them. Per the germline V gene, MDHEN is the CDR1 and SYDVKM is the CDR2. This record comes from a study of CD39 and CD103 CD8 tumor-infiltrating T cells (dated by TCRdb to the late 2010s). A note on the overall study: Repertoire comparisons were shown for an HPV-positive HNSCC, an HPV-negative HNSCC, an ovarian cancer and a melanoma patient. Deep sequencing of TCRbeta CDR3 was used to compare the repertoires of CD8 TIL subsets, defined by CD103 and CD39, with those of peripheral memory CD8 T cells. What the research found in general, with its limitations: Clonotypes from DN TILs largely overlapped with peripheral memory CD8 repertoires, while clonotypes from DP TILs were only rarely found in blood or uninvolved lymph node. Compared with DN and SP CD8 TILs and with blood memory CD8 T cells, DP CD8 TILs appeared more oligoclonal, with the top 30 clonotypes covering about 55-90%.

Patients were not receiving therapy at sample collection, though earlier treatments ranged from chemotherapy, radiotherapy, surgery and immunotherapy to none. After thawing, cells went through T lymphocyte enrichment using a negative-selection kit, with EpCAM beads added for tumor-infiltrating lymphocytes. For the CD8 TIL subsets, CD3+CD4-CD8+CD45RA- cells were FACS-sorted and divided into DN, SP and DP based on their expression of CD39 and CD103. Tumor specimens were minced and digested with hyaluronidase, collagenase and DNase for 1 h, filtered, Ficoll-enriched and cryopreserved. On a FACSAria II, each population was sorted to roughly 99% purity, and the resulting cell pellets were frozen for TCR sequencing with no culture step.

Recombination joined TRBV28 with TRBJ2-2, and the D gene may be TRBD2, 5 bases matching. The specimen sequenced was CD39- CD103- CD8+ T cells sorted from the tumor. This specimen's cell subset or site label, interpreted: CD103-CD39- double-negative CD45RA- CD8 T cells. This TCR derives from a human donor with head and neck squamous cell carcinoma. In nucleotide form, the sequence is TGTGCCAGCAGTTGGCCGGGTATGACTACCCAGAACACCGGGGAGCTGTTTTTT. Its protein is CASSWPGMTTQNTGELFF.